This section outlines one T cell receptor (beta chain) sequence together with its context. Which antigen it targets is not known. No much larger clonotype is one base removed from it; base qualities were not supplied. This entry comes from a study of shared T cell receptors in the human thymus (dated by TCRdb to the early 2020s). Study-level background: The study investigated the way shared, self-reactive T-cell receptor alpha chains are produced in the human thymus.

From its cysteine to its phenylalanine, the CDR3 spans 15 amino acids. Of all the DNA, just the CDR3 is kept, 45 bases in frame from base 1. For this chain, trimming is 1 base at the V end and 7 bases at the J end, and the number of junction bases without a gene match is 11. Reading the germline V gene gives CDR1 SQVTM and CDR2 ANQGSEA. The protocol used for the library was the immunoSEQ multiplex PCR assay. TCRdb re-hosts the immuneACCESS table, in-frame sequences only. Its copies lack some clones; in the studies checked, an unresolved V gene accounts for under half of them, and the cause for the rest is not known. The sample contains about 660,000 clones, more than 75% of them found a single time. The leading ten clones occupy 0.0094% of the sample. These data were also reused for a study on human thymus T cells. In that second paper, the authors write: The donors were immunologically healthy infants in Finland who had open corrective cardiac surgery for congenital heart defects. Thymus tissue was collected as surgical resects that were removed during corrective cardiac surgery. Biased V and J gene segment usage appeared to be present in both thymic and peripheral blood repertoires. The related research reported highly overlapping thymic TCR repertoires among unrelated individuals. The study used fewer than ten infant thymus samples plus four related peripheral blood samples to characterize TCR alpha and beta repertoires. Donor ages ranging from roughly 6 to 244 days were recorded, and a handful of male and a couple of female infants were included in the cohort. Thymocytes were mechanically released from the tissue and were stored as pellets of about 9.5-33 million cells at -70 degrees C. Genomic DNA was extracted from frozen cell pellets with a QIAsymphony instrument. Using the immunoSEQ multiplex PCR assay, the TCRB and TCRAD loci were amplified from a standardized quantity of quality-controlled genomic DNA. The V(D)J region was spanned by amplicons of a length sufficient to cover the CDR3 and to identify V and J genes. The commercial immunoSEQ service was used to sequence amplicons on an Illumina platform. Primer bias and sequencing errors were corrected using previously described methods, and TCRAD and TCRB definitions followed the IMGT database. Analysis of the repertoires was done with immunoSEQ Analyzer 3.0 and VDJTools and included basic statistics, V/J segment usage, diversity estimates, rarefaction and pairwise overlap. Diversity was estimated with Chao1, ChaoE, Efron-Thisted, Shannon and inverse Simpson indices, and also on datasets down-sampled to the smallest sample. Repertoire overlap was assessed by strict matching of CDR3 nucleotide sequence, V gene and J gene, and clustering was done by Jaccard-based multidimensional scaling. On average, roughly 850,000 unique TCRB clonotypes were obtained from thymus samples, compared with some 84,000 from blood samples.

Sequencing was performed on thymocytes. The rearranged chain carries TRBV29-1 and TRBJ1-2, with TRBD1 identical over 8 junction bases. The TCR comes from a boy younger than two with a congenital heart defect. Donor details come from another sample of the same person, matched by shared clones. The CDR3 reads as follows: CSVEVQTGTGSGYTF. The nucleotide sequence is TGCAGCGTTGAAGTCCAAACTGGGACAGGCTCTGGCTACACCTTC.